This TCR beta chain is drawn from a study of identical twins. MiXCR, applied by TCRdb to the 5' RACE reads, yields one record per CDR3 protein. This table holds hundreds of thousands of distinct CDR3 sequences, approximately 6.1% found once. Study results and limitations: Out-of-frame alpha sequences common to twins exhibited an excess of low generation probability. The study found weaker excess twin sharing in beta out-of-frame sequences.

This clonotype was seen a handful of times. Its antigen is as yet unknown. The germline gives CDR1 SGHAT, CDR2 FQNNGV. The ends lost 0 bases at V and 9 bases at J; junction bases unmatched: 6. The CDR3 spans 17 residues. The sequencing input was naive T cells sorted from blood. This clonotype was obtained from a man aged 18 to 35 in good health. The chain employs TRBV11-2 and TRBJ1-6; 12 nucleotides line up with TRBD1. CDR3 nucleotide sequence: TGTGCCAGCAGCTTAGAGGGACAGGGGGCTTTTAGTTCACCCCTCCACTTT. It codes for CASSLEGQGAFSSPLHF.